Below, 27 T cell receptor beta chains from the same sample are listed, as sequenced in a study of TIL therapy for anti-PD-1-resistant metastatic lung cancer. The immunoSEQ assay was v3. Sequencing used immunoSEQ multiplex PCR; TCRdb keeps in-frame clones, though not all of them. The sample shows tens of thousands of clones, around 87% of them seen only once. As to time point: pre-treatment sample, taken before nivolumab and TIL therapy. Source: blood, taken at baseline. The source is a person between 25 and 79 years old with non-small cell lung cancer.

The CDR3 here is CASNPGTSSYNEQFF. DNA of the CDR3: TGTGCCAGCAATCCCGGGACAAGCTCCTACAATGAGCAGTTCTTC. This chain links TRBV27 with TRBJ2-1; D is possibly TRBD1 (6 bases). Germline lookup yields CDR1 MNHEY and CDR2 SMNVEV (reference sequence). The CDR3 sequence is 15 residues long. V lost 7 bases, J lost 0 bases, and 13 bases lay in between.

The CDR3 is CASSVEELYEQYF. In DNA, the CDR3 is TGTGCCAGCAGCGTAGAGGAGCTGTACGAGCAGTACTTC. This chain connects TRBV9 to TRBJ2-7; D gene unclear. The V and J ends lost 0 bases and 4 bases respectively, with 8 bases between them. CDR3 length: 13 residues. Germline-derived CDR1 and CDR2 are SGDLS and YYNGEE.

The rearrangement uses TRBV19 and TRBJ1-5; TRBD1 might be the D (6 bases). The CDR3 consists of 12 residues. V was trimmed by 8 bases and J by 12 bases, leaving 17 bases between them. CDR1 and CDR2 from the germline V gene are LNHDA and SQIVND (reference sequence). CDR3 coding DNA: TGTGCCAGTGCTTTGGACAGCTTGGTCCAGCATTTT. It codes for CASALDSLVQHF.

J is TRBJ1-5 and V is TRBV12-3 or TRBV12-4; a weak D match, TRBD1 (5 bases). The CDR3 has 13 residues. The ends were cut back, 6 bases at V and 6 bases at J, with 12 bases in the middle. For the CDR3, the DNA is TGTGCCAGCAGGGGTGGGGGTGGTCAGCCCCAGCATTTT. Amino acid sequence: CASRGGGGQPQHF.

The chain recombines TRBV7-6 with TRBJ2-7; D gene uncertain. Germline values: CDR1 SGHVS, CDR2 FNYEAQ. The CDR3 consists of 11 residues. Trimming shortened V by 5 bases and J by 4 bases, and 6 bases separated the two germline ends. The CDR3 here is CASSVGYEQYF. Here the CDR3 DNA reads TGTGCCAGCAGCGTTGGATACGAGCAGTACTTC.

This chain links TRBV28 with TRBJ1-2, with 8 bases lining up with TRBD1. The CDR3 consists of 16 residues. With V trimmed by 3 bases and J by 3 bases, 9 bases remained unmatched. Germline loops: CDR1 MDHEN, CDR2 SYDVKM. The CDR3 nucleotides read TGTGCCAGCAGTTTGCCCCCGGACAGGGCCCACTATGGCTACACCTTC. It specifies CASSLPPDRAHYGYTF.

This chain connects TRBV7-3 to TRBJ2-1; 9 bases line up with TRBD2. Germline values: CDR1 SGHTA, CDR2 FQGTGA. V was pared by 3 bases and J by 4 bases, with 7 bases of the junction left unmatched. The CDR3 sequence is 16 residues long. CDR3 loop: CASSFSGGKGYNEQFF. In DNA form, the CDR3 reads TGTGCCAGCAGCTTTAGCGGGGGAAAGGGGTACAATGAGCAGTTCTTC.

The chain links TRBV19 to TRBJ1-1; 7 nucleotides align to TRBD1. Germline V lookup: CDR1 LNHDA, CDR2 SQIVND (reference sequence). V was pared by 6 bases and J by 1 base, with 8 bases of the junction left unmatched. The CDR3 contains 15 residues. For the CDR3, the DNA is TGTGCCAGTAGGAGGGACAGCCAACAGAACACTGAAGCTTTCTTT. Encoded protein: CASRRDSQQNTEAFF.

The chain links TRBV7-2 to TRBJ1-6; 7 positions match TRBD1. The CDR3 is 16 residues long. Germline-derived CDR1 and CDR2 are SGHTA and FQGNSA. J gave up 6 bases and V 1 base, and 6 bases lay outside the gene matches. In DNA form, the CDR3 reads TGTGCCAGCAGCTTAGTATCGGGACAGCTTAATTCACCCCTCCACTTT. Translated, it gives CASSLVSGQLNSPLHF.

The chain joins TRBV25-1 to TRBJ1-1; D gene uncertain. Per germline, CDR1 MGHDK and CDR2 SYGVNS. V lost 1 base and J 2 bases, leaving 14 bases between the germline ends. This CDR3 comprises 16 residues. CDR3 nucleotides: TGTGCCAGCAGTGAATGGAGATCTGCAGATAACACTGAAGCTTTCTTT. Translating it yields CASSEWRSADNTEAFF.

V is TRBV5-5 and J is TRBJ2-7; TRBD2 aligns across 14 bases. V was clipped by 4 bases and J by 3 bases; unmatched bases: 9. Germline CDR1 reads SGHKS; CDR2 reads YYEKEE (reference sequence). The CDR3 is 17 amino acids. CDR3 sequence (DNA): TGTGCCAGCAGCCGACCGTTAGGGACTAGCGGGGGCTACGAGCAGTACTTC. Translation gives CASSRPLGTSGGYEQYF.

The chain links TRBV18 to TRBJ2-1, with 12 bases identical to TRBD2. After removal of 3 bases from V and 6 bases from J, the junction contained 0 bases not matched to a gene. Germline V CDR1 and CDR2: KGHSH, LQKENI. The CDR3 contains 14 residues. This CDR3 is CASSPTSGSNEQFF. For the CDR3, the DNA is TGTGCCAGCTCACCGACTAGCGGGAGCAATGAGCAGTTCTTC.

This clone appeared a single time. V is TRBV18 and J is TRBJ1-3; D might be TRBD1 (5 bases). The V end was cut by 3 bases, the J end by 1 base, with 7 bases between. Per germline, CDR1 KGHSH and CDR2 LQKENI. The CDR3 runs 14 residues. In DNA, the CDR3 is TGTGCCAGCTCACCTGACAGATCTGGAAACACCATATATTTT. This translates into CASSPDRSGNTIYF.

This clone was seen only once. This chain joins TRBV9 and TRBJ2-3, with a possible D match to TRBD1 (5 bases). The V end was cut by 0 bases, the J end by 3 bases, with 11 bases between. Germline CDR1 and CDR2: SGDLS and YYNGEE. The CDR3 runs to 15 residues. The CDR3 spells CASSVDPQGTDTQYF. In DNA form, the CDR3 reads TGTGCCAGCAGCGTAGATCCTCAGGGAACAGATACGCAGTATTTT.

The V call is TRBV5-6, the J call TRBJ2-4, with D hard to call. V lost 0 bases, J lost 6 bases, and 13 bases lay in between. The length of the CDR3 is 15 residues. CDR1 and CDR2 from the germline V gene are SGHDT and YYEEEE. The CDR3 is CASSLDSVWGNIQYF. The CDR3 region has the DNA TGTGCCAGCAGCTTGGACTCGGTTTGGGGAAACATTCAGTACTTC.

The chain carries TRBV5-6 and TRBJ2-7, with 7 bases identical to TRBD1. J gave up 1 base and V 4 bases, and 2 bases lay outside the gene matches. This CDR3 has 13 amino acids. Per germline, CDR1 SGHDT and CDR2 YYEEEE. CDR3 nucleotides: TGTGCCAGCAGCCACAGGGGTTCCTACGAGCAGTACTTC. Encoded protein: CASSHRGSYEQYF.

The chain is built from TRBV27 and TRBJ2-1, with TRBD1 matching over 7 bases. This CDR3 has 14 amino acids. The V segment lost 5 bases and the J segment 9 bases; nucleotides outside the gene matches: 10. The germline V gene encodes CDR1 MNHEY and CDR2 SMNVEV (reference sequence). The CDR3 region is CASSTRQGGREQFF. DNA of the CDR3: TGTGCCAGCAGTACCAGACAGGGCGGACGTGAGCAGTTCTTC.

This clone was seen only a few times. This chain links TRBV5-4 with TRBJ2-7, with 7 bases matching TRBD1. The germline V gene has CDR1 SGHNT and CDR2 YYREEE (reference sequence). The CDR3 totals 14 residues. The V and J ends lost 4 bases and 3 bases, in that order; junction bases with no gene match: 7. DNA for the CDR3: TGTGCCAGCAGCACCCCGGGACAGCTCTACGAGCAGTACTTC. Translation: CASSTPGQLYEQYF.

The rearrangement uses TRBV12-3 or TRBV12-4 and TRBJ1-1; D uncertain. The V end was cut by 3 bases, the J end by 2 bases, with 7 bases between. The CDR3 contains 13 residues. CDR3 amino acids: CASSLKSNTEAFF. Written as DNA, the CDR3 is TGTGCCAGCAGTTTGAAATCAAACACTGAAGCTTTCTTT.

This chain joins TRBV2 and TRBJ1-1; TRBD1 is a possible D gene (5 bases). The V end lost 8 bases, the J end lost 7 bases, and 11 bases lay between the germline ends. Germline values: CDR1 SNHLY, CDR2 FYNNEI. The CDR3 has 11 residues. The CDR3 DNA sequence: TGTGCCAGCGTGGTTCAGGGTGAAGCTTTCTTT. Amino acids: CASVVQGEAFF.

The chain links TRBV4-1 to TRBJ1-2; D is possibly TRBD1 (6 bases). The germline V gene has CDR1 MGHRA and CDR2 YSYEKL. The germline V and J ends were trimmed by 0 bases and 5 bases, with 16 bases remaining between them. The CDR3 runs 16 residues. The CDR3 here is CASSQELSLQGYGYTF. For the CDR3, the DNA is TGCGCCAGCAGCCAAGAACTGAGCCTACAGGGATATGGCTACACCTTC.

The CDR3 protein is CASSLTSLAGGSVIQYF. The CDR3 bases are TGCGCCAGCAGCCTCACCTCACTAGCGGGAGGATCCGTCATTCAGTACTTC. The gene calls are TRBV5-1 and TRBJ2-4, with 12 bases matching TRBD2. Trimming removed 4 bases from V and 9 bases from J; junction bases left unmatched: 14. CDR1 and CDR2 from the germline V gene are SGHRS and YFSETQ. This CDR3 has 17 amino acids.

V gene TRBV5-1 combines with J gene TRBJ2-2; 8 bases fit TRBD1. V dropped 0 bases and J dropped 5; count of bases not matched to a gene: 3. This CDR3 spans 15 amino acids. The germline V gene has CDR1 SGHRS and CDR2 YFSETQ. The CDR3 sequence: CASSLAGQGTGELFF. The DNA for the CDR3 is TGCGCCAGCAGCTTGGCAGGACAGGGAACCGGGGAGCTGTTTTTT.

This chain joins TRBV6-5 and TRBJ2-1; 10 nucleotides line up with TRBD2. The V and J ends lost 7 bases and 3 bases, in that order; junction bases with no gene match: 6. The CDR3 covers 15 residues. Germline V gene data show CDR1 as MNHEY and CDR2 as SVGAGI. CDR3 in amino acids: CASNLASGGYNEQFF. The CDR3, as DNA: TGTGCCAGCAATCTCGCTAGCGGGGGCTACAATGAGCAGTTCTTC.

Here the CDR3 DNA reads TGTGCCAGCTCACCACAAGATGAGCAGTTCTTC. It codes for CASSPQDEQFF. This chain connects TRBV18 to TRBJ2-1; D is unresolved. CDR1 is KGHSH and CDR2 is LQKENI in the germline V gene. This CDR3 is 11 amino acids long. V lost 1 base and J lost 8, with 3 bases in between.

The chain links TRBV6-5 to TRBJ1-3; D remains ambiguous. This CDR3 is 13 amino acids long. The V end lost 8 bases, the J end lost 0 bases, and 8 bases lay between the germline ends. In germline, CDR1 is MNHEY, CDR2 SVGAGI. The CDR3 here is CASGHASGNTIYF. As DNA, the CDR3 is TGTGCCAGCGGGCACGCCTCTGGAAACACCATATATTTT.

The CDR3, as DNA: TGTGCCAGCAGCTTAGCGGGGGTCCCTTACTATGGCTACACCTTC. It codes for CASSLAGVPYYGYTF. The chain couples TRBV7-2 to TRBJ1-2, with D perhaps TRBD1 (5 bases). V dropped 0 bases and J dropped 3 bases, with 11 bases sitting between them. CDR1 and CDR2 (germline): SGHTA, FQGNSA. There are 15 residues in the CDR3. The full variable domain, in which reference TRBV7-2 and TRBJ1-2 provide the parts outside the CDR3, is GAGVSQSPSNKVTEKGKDVELRCDPISGHTALYWYRQSLGQGLEFLIYFQGNSAPDKSGLPSDRFSAERTGGSVSTLTIQRTQQEDSAVYLCASSLAGVPYYGYTFGSGTRLTVV.